This entry lists 20 T cell receptor beta chains sequenced from one sample in a study of blood T cell repertoires in COVID-19 (TCRdb year 2020). Library generation was performed with the immunoSEQ multiplex PCR assay. The table was pulled from immuneACCESS by TCRdb, which kept in-frame rearrangements only. Such tables lose some clones; where checked, under half of the loss comes from unresolved V genes, and the rest has no known cause. Counted in this sample were some 110,000 clones; about 89% of them appeared once. The top ten clones comprise roughly 4% of the sample. The sample consisted of peripheral blood. These receptors were collected from a man aged 35 to 55 with acute or convalescent COVID-19.

This clone was picked up one time. J is TRBJ1-2 and V is TRBV28; a possible D gene is TRBD1 (5 bases). Germline values: CDR1 MDHEN, CDR2 SYDVKM. CDR3 length: 14 amino acids. Trimming removed 5 bases at V and 2 bases at J, with 12 bases between. The chain's CDR3 is CASSPRTTNYGYTF. CDR3 bases: TGTGCCAGCAGTCCCCGGACAACAAACTATGGCTACACCTTC.

The rearrangement uses TRBV30 and TRBJ1-2; D uncertain. CDR1 is GTSNPN and CDR2 is SVGIG in the germline V gene (reference sequence). CDR3 length: 15 residues. V shed 2 bases and J shed 3 bases, with 16 bases lying between them. The CDR3 sequence is CAWSSQQLLYYGYTF. CDR3 in DNA: TGTGCCTGGAGTTCACAGCAGCTTCTTTACTATGGCTACACCTTC.

The chain is built from TRBV6-2 or TRBV6-3 and TRBJ2-5; possibly TRBD2 for D (6 bases). The CDR3 runs 14 residues. The germline CDR1 and CDR2 sequences are MNHEY and SVGEGT. Trimming took 5 bases from V and 2 from J, leaving 12 bases between them. The CDR3 region is CASSTRLVQETQYF. The CDR3 bases are TGTGCCAGCAGTACCAGACTAGTACAAGAGACCCAGTACTTC.

The chain carries TRBV2 and TRBJ1-2; maybe TRBD1 (6 bases). The germline V gene has CDR1 SNHLY and CDR2 FYNNEI. The V end lost 2 bases, the J end lost 4 bases, and 14 bases lay between the germline ends. The CDR3 covers 15 residues. CDR3 sequence reads: CASSEQDRTLYGYTF. The CDR3 DNA sequence: TGTGCCAGCAGTGAACAAGACAGGACGCTCTATGGCTACACCTTC. Complete variable domain (other parts from reference TRBV2 and TRBJ1-2): EPEVTQTPSHQVTQMGQEVILRCVPISNHLYFYWYRQILGQKVEFLVSFYNNEISEKSEIFDDQFSVERPDGSNFTLKIRSTKLEDSAMYFCASSEQDRTLYGYTFGSGTRLTVV.

The chain recombines TRBV29-1 with TRBJ1-4; D is ambiguous. There are 12 residues in the CDR3. Germline V lookup: CDR1 SQVTM, CDR2 ANQGSEA. V was cut by 4 bases and J by 8 bases, with 11 bases left in between. The CDR3 spells CSVGRSGEKLFF. The CDR3 coding sequence is TGCAGCGTTGGTCGATCGGGAGAAAAACTGTTTTTT.

The J gene is TRBJ1-3, the V gene TRBV6-5; possible D gene TRBD1, 5 bases. With 2 bases removed from V and 2 bases from J, the gap between germline ends came to 7 bases. This CDR3 comprises 14 residues. CDR1 is MNHEY and CDR2 is SVGAGI in the germline V gene. The CDR3 here is CASSYRGTGNTIYF. The CDR3 nucleotides read TGTGCCAGCAGTTACAGGGGAACTGGAAACACCATATATTTT.

This chain links TRBV9 with TRBJ2-5; a possible D gene is TRBD1 (5 bases). Germline lookup yields CDR1 SGDLS and CDR2 YYNGEE. The V end lost 2 bases, the J end lost 5 bases, and 13 bases lay between the germline ends. CDR3 length: 14 amino acids. The CDR3 is CASSVGSGRETQYF. The CDR3 DNA reads as TGTGCCAGCAGCGTTGGGTCAGGGCGGGAGACCCAGTACTTC.

The chain has TRBV24-1 and TRBJ2-5; D is undetermined. Germline loops: CDR1 KGHDR, CDR2 SFDVKD. V gave up 4 bases and J gave up 0 bases, with 5 bases separating them. CDR3 size: 13 residues. The CDR3 loop is CATSESYQETQYF. CDR3 nucleotides: TGTGCCACCAGTGAGTCGTACCAAGAGACCCAGTACTTC.

A few counts support this clone. V usage is TRBV27 and J usage is TRBJ2-5; D might be TRBD1 (6 bases). Germline loops: CDR1 MNHEY, CDR2 SMNVEV (reference sequence). Trimming shortened V by 11 bases and J by 5 bases, and 15 bases separated the two germline ends. CDR3 length: 12 residues. The CDR3 DNA sequence: TGTGCCGCAGGGGTAAGGGCGGAGACCCAGTACTTC. Its protein is CAAGVRAETQYF.

The genes are TRBV7-2 and TRBJ2-7; the D is unclear. CDR1 SGHTA and CDR2 FQGNSA come from the germline V gene. Trimming removed 6 bases at V and 3 bases at J, with 12 bases between. This CDR3 has 13 amino acids. The CDR3: CASSDRARYEQYF. The CDR3 DNA reads as TGTGCCAGCAGTGATCGAGCGCGCTACGAGCAGTACTTC.

The chain has TRBV4-2 and TRBJ1-4, with 7 bases that match TRBD1. CDR1 LGHNA and CDR2 YNFKEQ come from the germline V gene. Unmatched junction bases numbered 4, after V lost 4 bases and J lost 8 bases. CDR3 length: 13 residues. The CDR3 bases are TGTGCCAGCAGCCGCATAGGGGGCGAAAAACTGTTTTTT. This sequence encodes CASSRIGGEKLFF.

The chain uses TRBV13 and TRBJ2-7; 8 nucleotides agree with TRBD2. V was clipped by 2 bases and J by 2 bases; unmatched bases: 2. This CDR3 comprises 14 residues. Germline V gene lookup returns CDR1 PRHDT and CDR2 FYEKMQ (reference sequence). The CDR3 DNA reads TGTGCCAGCAGCTTACGGCGGGGGGCCTACGAGCAGTACTTC. Its protein is CASSLRRGAYEQYF.

The chain joins TRBV5-6 to TRBJ1-4; 7 positions agree with TRBD1. Germline values: CDR1 SGHDT, CDR2 YYEEEE. Trimming at V came to 3 bases and at J to 3 bases, leaving 11 bases not matched to a gene. The CDR3 runs to 17 residues. The DNA of the CDR3 is TGTGCCAGCAGCTCGTCCAGGGGGAGTCGGGCTAATGAAAAACTGTTTTTT. Its translation: CASSSSRGSRANEKLFF.

This chain connects TRBV3-1 (or the pseudogene TRBV3-2) to TRBJ1-2; perhaps TRBD1 as D (5 bases). From germline, CDR1 is LGHDT and CDR2 YNNKEL (reference sequence). Trimming left V 0 bases short and J 2 bases short, with 13 bases between. The CDR3 consists of 16 residues. In nucleotides, the CDR3 is TGTGCCAGCAGCCAAGATGGCAGGGTGGGGAACTATGGCTACACCTTC. Translated: CASSQDGRVGNYGYTF.

The chain is built from TRBV19 and TRBJ1-5, with D unclear. The CDR3 has 15 residues. The germline V gene encodes CDR1 LNHDA and CDR2 SQIVND (reference sequence). V was clipped by 1 base and J by 6 bases, with 13 bases between them. The CDR3, as DNA: TGTGCCAGTAGTATAGGTAGCCCCCGGGTTCAGCCCCAGCATTTT. Its protein is CASSIGSPRVQPQHF.

The chain links TRBV5-4 to TRBJ1-2; 8 nucleotides line up with TRBD1. The junction had 5 bases not matched to a gene; V was cut back by 3 bases and J by 4 bases. The germline V gene encodes CDR1 SGHNT and CDR2 YYREEE (reference sequence). This CDR3 comprises 14 residues. CDR3 region: CASSWTGSGYGYTF. In DNA form, the CDR3 reads TGTGCCAGCAGCTGGACAGGGAGTGGCTATGGCTACACCTTC.

J is TRBJ1-2 and V is TRBV14, with a possible D match to TRBD1 (6 bases). Trimming left V 2 bases short and J 3 bases short, with 10 bases between. This CDR3 is 14 amino acids long. Germline CDR1 reads SGHDN; CDR2 reads FVKESK. The CDR3 loop is CASSQNQGYYGYTF. CDR3 in DNA: TGTGCCAGCAGCCAAAACCAGGGGTACTATGGCTACACCTTC.

The chain joins TRBV30 to TRBJ1-6; TRBD1 agrees at 10 bases. CDR1 is GTSNPN and CDR2 is SVGIG in the germline V gene (reference sequence). After removal of 2 bases from V and 12 bases from J, the junction contained 10 bases not matched to a gene. The CDR3 is 15 amino acids. The CDR3 reads CAWSSTGTGERPLHF. DNA for the CDR3: TGTGCCTGGAGTTCTACCGGGACAGGGGAGCGACCCCTCCACTTT.

The rearrangement uses TRBV3-1 (or the pseudogene TRBV3-2) and TRBJ2-3, with TRBD2 identical over 14 bases. This CDR3 is built from 16 residues. The germline gives CDR1 LGHDT, CDR2 YNNKEL (reference sequence). With 2 bases clipped from V and 6 bases from J, the junction kept 4 bases outside the gene matches. The DNA of the CDR3 is TGTGCCAGCAGCCAAAGGGGACTAGCGGGGGCCGATACGCAGTATTTT. Amino acid sequence: CASSQRGLAGADTQYF.

The J gene is TRBJ1-3, the V gene TRBV5-8; TRBD1 aligns across 10 bases. J lost 3 bases, V lost 2 bases, and 2 bases had no gene match. The CDR3 is 15 residues long. CDR1 is SGHTS and CDR2 is YDEGEE in the germline V gene. CDR3 in amino acids: CASSFRTGGGNTIYF. The CDR3 DNA follows: TGTGCCAGCAGCTTCCGGACAGGGGGTGGAAACACCATATATTTT.